Listed here are 27 T cell receptor beta chains from one sample, sequenced in a study of shared clonotypes between healthy human individuals. Produced via immunoSEQ multiplex PCR; TCRdb's table is partial and in-frame only. This table holds hundreds of thousands of clones, more than 95% found once. Naive CD8 isolation took CD45RO-negative cells positively selected for CCR7 and excluded terminally differentiated effector memory CD45RA+ cells. Sequences were obtained from naive CD8+ T cells sorted from blood. These TCRs come from a man aged 25-45 years in good health.

This clone showed up just once. V is TRBV15 and J is TRBJ2-7; 10 bases are shared with TRBD1. This CDR3 is built from 16 residues. V shed 5 bases and J 5 bases; nucleotides not matched to a gene: 12. Looked up from germline, CDR1 is LNHNV and CDR2 is YYDKDF (reference sequence). CDR3 sequence (DNA): TGTGCCACCAGCCAAGGACAGGGGGAAGGGCTAAACGAGCAGTACTTC. Protein product: CATSQGQGEGLNEQYF.

The CDR3 sequence is CASKGRPLEGYTF. CDR3 in DNA: TGTGCCAGCAAGGGACGACCTCTCGAAGGCTACACCTTC. The gene calls are TRBV9 and TRBJ1-2, with D perhaps matching TRBD1 (5 bases). V was cut by 6 bases and J by 8 bases, with 17 bases left in between. The CDR3 consists of 13 residues. Germline lookup yields CDR1 SGDLS and CDR2 YYNGEE.

V usage is TRBV6-1 and J usage is TRBJ2-1; D is possibly TRBD2 (5 bases). The ends were cut back, 0 bases at V and 4 bases at J, with 16 bases in the middle. This CDR3 comprises 17 residues. In germline, CDR1 is MNHNS, CDR2 SASEGT. Here the CDR3 reads CASSEALFGGRYNEQFF. DNA of the CDR3: TGTGCCAGCAGTGAAGCGCTTTTTGGAGGCAGATACAATGAGCAGTTCTTC.

This chain joins TRBV11-2 and TRBJ2-1; tentatively, D is TRBD2 (6 bases). Germline V gene sequence: CDR1 SGHAT, CDR2 FQNNGV. Trimming stripped 6 bases from V and 0 bases from J, with 18 bases between. The CDR3 length is 17 residues. CDR3 nucleotides: TGTGCCAGCAGGGTGAAAGTTGTCGGGAGCTCCTACAATGAGCAGTTCTTC. Translation gives CASRVKVVGSSYNEQFF.

CDR3 protein: CASSLRYYNEQFF. As DNA, the CDR3 is TGTGCCAGCAGCTTACGCTACTACAATGAGCAGTTCTTC. The rearrangement uses TRBV7-6 and TRBJ2-1; D not certain. Deletions cut 2 bases from V and 3 bases from J, with 5 bases between. In germline, CDR1 is SGHVS, CDR2 FNYEAQ. CDR3 length: 13 amino acids.

The chain has TRBV4-3 and TRBJ1-1; the D is unclear. The V end was cut by 2 bases, the J end by 4 bases, with 20 bases between. Germline V gene lookup returns CDR1 LGHNA and CDR2 YSLEER. The CDR3 length is 17 residues. The CDR3 DNA is TGCGCCAGCAGCCAATTCTGGGCAGGTCTTGAGAGCACTGAAGCTTTCTTT. This translates into CASSQFWAGLESTEAFF.

The V gene is TRBV7-9, the J gene TRBJ1-5; D unresolved. This CDR3 is 15 amino acids long. Trimming stripped 4 bases from V and 5 bases from J, with 15 bases between. The germline gives CDR1 SEHNR, CDR2 FQNEAQ (reference sequence). The DNA for the CDR3 is TGTGCCAGCAGCTCGTCAAAGGGCAACTATCAGCCCCAGCATTTT. Encoded protein: CASSSSKGNYQPQHF. The whole variable domain, remainder taken from reference TRBV7-9 and TRBJ1-5, is DTGVSQNPRHKITKRGQNVTFRCDPISEHNRLYWYRQTLGQGPEFLTYFQNEAQLEKSRLLSDRFSAERPKGSFSTLEIQRTEQGDSAMYLCASSSSKGNYQPQHFGDGTRLSIL.

The chain couples TRBV7-3 to TRBJ2-2; D call uncertain. The CDR3 runs to 13 residues. CDR1 is SGHTA, CDR2 FQGTGA, per germline. Trimming took 5 bases from V and 5 from J, leaving 9 bases between them. The CDR3 DNA is TGTGCCAGCAGCCTAATTCGTACCGGGGAGCTGTTTTTT. It codes for CASSLIRTGELFF.

As for this clone: At the DNA level, this CDR3 is encoded by other sequences in the same sample as well. The V gene is TRBV7-9, the J gene TRBJ2-1; D uncertain. CDR1 is SEHNR, CDR2 FQNEAQ, per germline (reference sequence). The ends were cut back, 1 base at V and 8 bases at J, with 3 bases in the middle. The CDR3 is 11 residues long. The CDR3 here is CASSLGDEQFF. The CDR3 coding sequence is TGTGCCAGCAGCTTAGGCGATGAGCAGTTCTTC.

The V gene is TRBV4-1, the J gene TRBJ2-3; tentatively, D is TRBD1 (5 bases). In germline, CDR1 is MGHRA, CDR2 YSYEKL. Trimming took 2 bases from V and 5 from J, leaving 29 bases between them. The CDR3 spans 20 residues. The CDR3 is CASSQREMPGPMGFGDTQYF. The CDR3 DNA follows: TGCGCCAGCAGCCAAAGGGAAATGCCAGGGCCAATGGGCTTCGGAGATACGCAGTATTTT.

The chain is built from TRBV7-6 and TRBJ2-1; D might be TRBD1 or TRBD2, each matching 5 bases. This CDR3 has 12 residues. CDR1 and CDR2 from the germline V gene are SGHVS and FNYEAQ. V was cut by 5 bases and J by 7 bases, with 9 bases left in between. The CDR3 reads CASSRGDNEQFF. CDR3 DNA: TGTGCCAGCAGCAGAGGGGATAATGAGCAGTTCTTC. Filled out from reference TRBV7-6 and TRBJ2-1, the complete variable domain reads GAGVSQSPRYKVTKRGQDVALRCDPISGHVSLYWYRQALGQGPEFLTYFNYEAQQDKSGLPNDRFSAERPEGSISTLTIQRTEQRDSAMYRCASSRGDNEQFFGPGTRLTVL.

V is TRBV20-1 and J is TRBJ2-1; D remains ambiguous. The CDR3 spans 11 residues. Germline CDR1 DFQATT, CDR2 SNEGSKA (reference sequence). In DNA form, the CDR3 reads TGCAGGGGATCTTACGACAATGAGCAGTTCTTC. Translating it yields CRGSYDNEQFF.

The CDR3 protein is CAWSVQVGLAGLSSYNEQFF. CDR3 DNA sequence: TGTGCCTGGAGTGTACAGGTCGGACTAGCGGGGCTCAGCTCCTACAATGAGCAGTTCTTC. The V gene is TRBV30, the J gene TRBJ2-1, with TRBD2 matching over 12 bases. Per the germline V gene, CDR1 is GTSNPN and CDR2 is SVGIG (reference sequence). The CDR3 covers 20 residues. The V gene end was trimmed by 0 bases and the J gene end by 0 bases; junction bases not matched to a gene: 12.

The rearrangement uses TRBV11-2 and TRBJ2-7; TRBD2 matches 9 bases. V lost 4 bases to trimming and J lost 3 bases; unmatched junction nucleotides: 4. The CDR3 consists of 14 residues. Germline CDR1 and CDR2: SGHAT and FQNNGV. The CDR3 DNA reads TGTGCCAGCAGCTCCGGCGGGAGGGTCTACGAGCAGTACTTC. Amino acids: CASSSGGRVYEQYF.

CDR3 coding DNA: TGTGCCAGAAGCCCGGCGGTATTGGAAGTCTACAATGAGCAGTTCTTC. Amino acid sequence: CARSPAVLEVYNEQFF. The rearrangement links TRBV5-3 to TRBJ2-1; D uncertain. TRBV5-3 is marked as an open reading frame, function uncertain. There are 16 residues in the CDR3. Trimming shortened V by 4 bases and J by 3 bases, and 17 bases separated the two germline ends.

This sequence joins TRBV18 and TRBJ2-1; 8 bases fit TRBD1. This CDR3 comprises 15 residues. The germline gives CDR1 KGHSH, CDR2 LQKENI. The trim removed 3 bases at V and 7 bases at J, leaving 8 bases unmatched. DNA of the CDR3: TGTGCCAGCTCACCTCCGGACAGGGTATCGAATGAGCAGTTCTTC. Its translation is CASSPPDRVSNEQFF. The whole variable domain, remainder taken from reference TRBV18 and TRBJ2-1, is NAGVMQNPRHLVRRRGQEARLRCSPMKGHSHVYWYRQLPEEGLKFMVYLQKENIIDESGMPKERFSAEFPKEGPSILRIQQVVRGDSAAYFCASSPPDRVSNEQFFGPGTRLTVL.

This chain uses TRBV9 with TRBJ2-3; D is possibly TRBD2 (5 bases). CDR3 length: 13 residues. V gave up 7 bases and J gave up 0 bases, with 9 bases separating them. From germline, CDR1 is SGDLS and CDR2 YYNGEE. CDR3 DNA sequence: TGTGCCAGCGGACTTTATAGCACAGATACGCAGTATTTT. It codes for CASGLYSTDTQYF.

The V gene is TRBV29-1, the J gene TRBJ2-1, with D perhaps matching TRBD2 (5 bases). The CDR3 extends over 16 amino acids. Trimming pared 4 bases from V and 0 bases from J, leaving 16 bases between. Germline loops: CDR1 SQVTM, CDR2 ANQGSEA. The CDR3 region is CSVGPNSVSSYNEQFF. The DNA of the CDR3 is TGCAGCGTTGGTCCCAATAGCGTGAGCTCCTACAATGAGCAGTTCTTC.

This clone has only one observation. The chain joins TRBV12-5 to TRBJ2-1; 9 bases agree with TRBD2. V gave up 5 bases and J gave up 4 bases; unmatched junction bases: 6. CDR1 is LGHNT, CDR2 FRNRAP, per germline. The CDR3 has 15 residues. The CDR3 sequence is CASGTSGRLYNEQFF. The CDR3 coding sequence is TGTGCTAGTGGTACAAGCGGGAGGCTATACAATGAGCAGTTCTTC. The variable domain in full, completed from reference TRBV12-5 and TRBJ2-1, reads DARVTQTPRHKVTEMGQEVTMRCQPILGHNTVFWYRQTMMQGLELLAYFRNRAPLDDSGMPKDRFSAEMPDATLATLKIQPSEPRDSAVYFCASGTSGRLYNEQFFGPGTRLTVL.

J is TRBJ2-2 and V is TRBV7-9; 10 bases align to TRBD1. The CDR3 has 16 residues. The germline CDR1 and CDR2 sequences are SEHNR and FQNEAQ (reference sequence). The V gene end was trimmed by 5 bases and the J gene end by 2 bases; junction bases not matched to a gene: 5. The CDR3 DNA sequence: TGTGCCAGCAGCCCCAGGACAGGGGGAAACACCGGGGAGCTGTTTTTT. This codes for CASSPRTGGNTGELFF.

Here the CDR3 DNA reads TGTGCCAGCAGCTTCTTCCGACAGGGCTACGAGCAGTACTTC. It translates to CASSFFRQGYEQYF. V gene TRBV11-2 combines with J gene TRBJ2-7, with 7 bases lining up with TRBD1. The CDR3 covers 14 residues. Trimming took 3 bases from V and 3 from J; bases not matched to a gene: 5. Germline V gene data show CDR1 as SGHAT and CDR2 as FQNNGV.

The chain recombines TRBV6-1 with TRBJ2-7; possible D gene TRBD1, 6 bases. CDR3 length equals 11 residues. Germline V gene data show CDR1 as MNHNS and CDR2 as SASEGT. The germline V and J ends were trimmed by 6 bases and 7 bases, with 10 bases remaining between them. DNA for the CDR3: TGTGCCAGCAGCAACAGGGCAGAGCAGTACTTC. This sequence encodes CASSNRAEQYF.

The chain joins TRBV7-2 to TRBJ1-3; tentatively, D is TRBD1 (6 bases). Germline V gene lookup returns CDR1 SGHTA and CDR2 FQGNSA. With 0 bases removed from V and 6 bases from J, the gap between germline ends came to 15 bases. There are 16 residues in the CDR3. The CDR3 nucleotides read TGTGCCAGCAGCTTAGCCCCCGAGGACAGTGTAAACACCATATATTTT. It codes for CASSLAPEDSVNTIYF.

This chain links TRBV19 with TRBJ1-4; the D is unclear. The CDR3 is 13 residues long. CDR1 is LNHDA and CDR2 is SQIVND in the germline V gene (reference sequence). V was clipped by 8 bases and J by 0 bases, with 7 bases between them. CDR3 region: CASERTTNEKLFF. In DNA form, the CDR3 reads TGTGCCAGTGAGAGGACAACTAATGAAAAACTGTTTTTT.

In DNA form, the CDR3 reads TGTGCCAGCCTTCGTGGCGAGCAGTACTTC. This gives the protein CASLRGEQYF. The chain uses TRBV2 and TRBJ2-7, with unresolved D. V gave up 8 bases and J gave up 6 bases, with 8 bases separating them. The CDR3 contains 10 residues. Per germline, CDR1 SNHLY and CDR2 FYNNEI.

V and J are TRBV11-1 and TRBJ1-1, with a tentative D call TRBD1 (6 bases). Germline V lookup: CDR1 SGHAT, CDR2 FQDESV (reference sequence). The V gene lost 5 bases and the J gene lost 3 bases, with 22 bases spanning the gap. This CDR3 region has 17 residues. CDR3 loop: CASSHFTGLGMDTEAFF. CDR3 sequence (DNA): TGTGCCAGCAGCCATTTTACAGGGTTAGGAATGGACACTGAAGCTTTCTTT.

The chain joins TRBV7-8 to TRBJ1-1; 9 positions agree with TRBD1. Looked up from germline, CDR1 is SGHVS and CDR2 is FQNEAQ. There are 15 residues in the CDR3. V shed 5 bases and J 8 bases; nucleotides not matched to a gene: 12. The CDR3 DNA reads TGTGCCAGCAGCATAGAGCTGGACAGGGGCAGGGAAGCTTTCTTT. It codes for CASSIELDRGREAFF.